This entry lists 12 T cell receptor beta chains sequenced from one sample in a study of shared clonotypes between healthy human individuals. TCRdb's table, derived via immunoSEQ multiplex PCR, lists solely in-frame clones and lacks some. The repertoire includes about a million clones, 70% to 80% of them detected once, and 0.89% sits in the top ten. Sequences were obtained from memory CD4+ T cells from PBMCs. Subset described: CD45RA-negative fraction. The receptors here all came from a young man in good health. Some clones in this sample may be carry-over from other donors' samples.

This chain links TRBV19 with TRBJ2-5; D may be TRBD1 or TRBD2 (5 bases each). Trimming left V 4 bases short and J 6 bases short, with 18 bases between. The CDR3 is 15 residues long. Germline CDR1 LNHDA, CDR2 SQIVND (reference sequence). The CDR3 spells CASSKWSLEGKTQYF. Written as DNA, the CDR3 is TGTGCCAGTAGTAAATGGAGCCTAGAGGGGAAGACCCAGTACTTC.

The J gene is TRBJ2-1, the V gene TRBV7-2, with a tentative D call TRBD2 (7 bases). V lost 2 bases to trimming and J lost 7 bases, with 12 bases between them. The germline V gene has CDR1 SGHTA and CDR2 FQGNSA. This CDR3 is built from 14 residues. CDR3: CASSLYREGNEQFF. In DNA form, the CDR3 reads TGTGCCAGCAGCTTATACAGGGAGGGAAATGAGCAGTTCTTC.

The V and J genes are TRBV6-1 and TRBJ1-1; TRBD1 might be the D (5 bases). The CDR3 is made up of 13 amino acids. V dropped 3 bases and J dropped 7 bases, with 12 bases sitting between them. Germline V gene data show CDR1 as MNHNS and CDR2 as SASEGT. The CDR3 loop is CASSEGRGFEAFF. CDR3 bases: TGTGCCAGCAGTGAGGGACGTGGGTTTGAAGCTTTCTTT.

The genes are TRBV10-3 and TRBJ2-3, with TRBD2 identical over 9 bases. CDR3 length equals 14 residues. J gave up 1 base and V 9 bases, and 5 bases lay outside the gene matches. Germline CDR1 and CDR2: ENHRY and SYGVKD. CDR3 amino acids: CAISSGIGTDTQYF. In DNA form, the CDR3 reads TGTGCCATATCTAGCGGGATCGGCACAGATACGCAGTATTTT.

V and J are TRBV11-2 and TRBJ2-7; TRBD2 matches at 7 bases. Germline V lookup: CDR1 SGHAT, CDR2 FQNNGV. CDR3 length: 17 amino acids. The V segment lost 4 bases and the J segment 3 bases; nucleotides outside the gene matches: 15. The CDR3, as DNA: TGTGCCAGCAGCTATTTCCCTTCTAGCGGAAGGGACTACGAGCAGTACTTC. The encoded protein is CASSYFPSSGRDYEQYF.

The V gene is TRBV21-1, the J gene TRBJ1-1; TRBD1 reflects the table's D call only, with no check against the DNA. TRBV21-1 is designated a pseudogene. This CDR3 region has 16 residues. The CDR3 region is CASTGRDRECGTEAFF. CDR3 DNA sequence: TGTGCCAGCACCGGCCGGGACAGGGAATGTGGCACTGAAGCTTTCTTT.

The rearrangement uses TRBV28 and TRBJ1-4; 7 positions agree with TRBD1. Germline CDR1 is MDHEN and CDR2 is SYDVKM. The V and J ends lost 8 bases and 6 bases, in that order; junction bases with no gene match: 15. There are 16 residues in the CDR3. DNA of the CDR3: TGTGCCAGCGGCCACCTCCCGGGGCAGGGGGATGAAAAACTGTTTTTT. Its translation: CASGHLPGQGDEKLFF.

The chain carries TRBV12-5 and TRBJ2-7; the D call may be TRBD1 or TRBD2 (5 bases each). The CDR3 length is 16 residues. CDR1 and CDR2 from the germline V gene are LGHNT and FRNRAP. Trimming took off 2 bases at V and 3 bases at J, with 17 bases between the two ends. CDR3 residues: CASGLPYRDGLYEQYF. The CDR3 DNA sequence: TGTGCTAGTGGTTTGCCTTACCGGGACGGGCTCTACGAGCAGTACTTC.

CDR3 in amino acids: CSVVLRYTGELFF. The CDR3 DNA reads TGCAGCGTTGTCCTAAGGTACACCGGGGAGCTGTTTTTT. The chain combines TRBV29-1 with TRBJ2-2; D is unresolved. V was clipped by 4 bases and J by 3 bases, with 9 bases between them. The CDR3 is made up of 13 amino acids. Germline CDR1 SQVTM, CDR2 ANQGSEA.

The V and J genes are TRBV7-8 and TRBJ2-1, with TRBD2 identical over 7 bases. Germline trimming cut 5 bases from V and 5 bases from J; bases unmatched to any gene: 18. This CDR3 comprises 18 residues. CDR1 is SGHVS, CDR2 FQNEAQ, per germline. The CDR3 here is CASSPRTPGARGDNEQFF. The CDR3 bases are TGTGCCAGCAGCCCTAGAACCCCCGGGGCCCGGGGGGACAATGAGCAGTTCTTC. Together with reference TRBV7-8 and TRBJ2-1, the CDR3 gives the full variable domain: GAGVSQSPRYKVAKRGQDVALRCDPISGHVSLFWYQQALGQGPEFLTYFQNEAQLDKSGLPSDRFFAERPEGSVSTLKIQRTQQEDSAVYLCASSPRTPGARGDNEQFFGPGTRLTVL.

The J gene is TRBJ2-4, the V gene TRBV2, with D hard to call. Trimming took off 1 base at V and 0 bases at J, with 4 bases between the two ends. CDR1 and CDR2 from the germline V gene are SNHLY and FYNNEI. The CDR3 extends over 14 amino acids. CDR3 region: CASSEGQAKNIQYF. For the CDR3, the DNA is TGTGCCAGCAGTGAAGGCCAAGCCAAAAACATTCAGTACTTC.

The chain joins TRBV7-2 to TRBJ2-5; D not certain. The CDR3 length is 15 residues. CDR1 is SGHTA and CDR2 is FQGNSA in the germline V gene. V was cut by 0 bases and J by 0 bases, with 8 bases left in between. The CDR3 here is CASSLAGSNQETQYF. The CDR3 bases are TGTGCCAGCAGCTTAGCAGGCAGCAACCAAGAGACCCAGTACTTC.